What follows are 21 T cell receptor beta chains derived from one specimen sequenced in a study of blood T cells in healthy people across ages. Next came a second PCR, run for about 7 to 12 cycles, which used a sample-barcoded 5' primer along with a J-beta primer mix. From the 5' RACE reads, TCRdb called clonotypes with MiXCR, one entry per CDR3 protein. The table lists 1.5 million to 2 million distinct CDR3 sequences, 28% of them singletons. Sequences were obtained from blood. The receptor set was obtained from a woman in her twenties or thirties in good health.

This chain joins TRBV5-5 and TRBJ2-1, with 8 bases lining up with TRBD1. This CDR3 region has 13 residues. Trimming took 7 bases from V and 7 from J; bases not matched to a gene: 7. Germline CDR1 is SGHKS and CDR2 is YYEKEE (reference sequence). CDR3 in amino acids: CASPTTGANEQFF. In DNA form, the CDR3 reads TGTGCCAGCCCCACGACAGGGGCTAATGAGCAGTTCTTC.

This clonotype occurred a few times. CDR3 region: CASSPLPLDAEAFF. The CDR3 DNA reads TGTGCCAGCAGTCCACTCCCTCTCGACGCTGAAGCTTTCTTT. This chain connects TRBV9 to TRBJ1-1; D is undetermined. V was shortened by 5 bases and J by 6 bases, with 17 bases between the two germline ends. This CDR3 has 14 amino acids. Germline V lookup: CDR1 SGDLS, CDR2 YYNGEE.

This clonotype was detected only a few times. This chain links TRBV5-1 with TRBJ2-5; 9 bases match TRBD1. This CDR3 contains 15 residues. CDR1 SGHRS and CDR2 YFSETQ come from the germline V gene. The V segment lost 4 bases and the J segment 4 bases; nucleotides outside the gene matches: 8. The DNA of the CDR3 is TGCGCCAGCAGCGCAATGACAGGGGGAGGAGAGACCCAGTACTTC. Translation gives CASSAMTGGGETQYF.

This clonotype showed up just a few times. V and J are TRBV7-2 and TRBJ2-1, with D perhaps given as TRBD1 or TRBD2 (5 bases each). Germline CDR1 is SGHTA and CDR2 is FQGNSA. CDR3 length: 16 residues. Trimming stripped 6 bases from V and 0 bases from J, with 15 bases between. The CDR3 nucleotides read TGTGCCAGCAGTTCAAGAGAGGGGAACTCCTACAATGAGCAGTTCTTC. Its translation is CASSSREGNSYNEQFF.

Concerning this clonotype itself: This may be a read error: a much more frequent sequence differs by one nucleotide. The chain is built from TRBV7-2 and TRBJ2-5; the D gene is possibly TRBD1 (5 bases). The CDR3 runs 13 residues. The V and J ends lost 8 bases and 11 bases respectively, with 21 bases between them. The germline gives CDR1 SGHTA, CDR2 FQGNSA. In nucleotides, the CDR3 is TGTGCCAGCGGCCACCCCAGGGCGCCTGAGCAGTACTTC. It specifies CASGHPRAPEQYF.

This clonotype was seen a few times. The CDR3 here is CASSSWTGVNEQYF. DNA of the CDR3: TGTGCCAGCAGTTCTTGGACAGGGGTAAACGAGCAGTACTTC. The chain employs TRBV12-3 or TRBV12-4 and TRBJ2-7; TRBD1 matches at 9 bases. There are 14 residues in the CDR3. The V segment lost 4 bases and the J segment 5 bases; nucleotides outside the gene matches: 6.

The sample holds a few counts of this clonotype. One end of the junction is discordant with germline, which a read error may explain. The CDR3 sequence is CASARRGSSYGQYF. CDR3 nucleotides: TGTGCCAGCGCGAGACGGGGCAGCTCCTACGGGCAGTACTTC. The V gene is TRBV5-6, the J gene TRBJ2-7, with D perhaps given as TRBD1 or TRBD2 (5 bases each). The germline V gene encodes CDR1 SGHDT and CDR2 YYEEEE. The CDR3 loop spans 14 amino acids.

This clonotype was found a few times. Compared with germline, one end of the junction differs, possibly owing to a read error. The rearrangement uses TRBV12-3 or TRBV12-4 and TRBJ1-2; no definite D call. The CDR3 contains 13 residues. CDR3 protein: CASTLNLVSGYTF. CDR3 DNA sequence: TGTGCCAGCACTTTAAACCTAGTCTCAGGCTACACCTTC.

Concerning this clonotype: This may be a read error, as it is one base from a much larger clone. The V and J genes are TRBV3-1 and TRBJ2-5; D gene uncertain. The J call may be wrong; the DNA end is better matched by TRBJ2-7. This CDR3 has 13 amino acids. Germline values: CDR1 LGHDT, CDR2 YNNKEL (reference sequence). The CDR3 sequence: CDSSPRRLHEQYF. For the CDR3, the DNA is TGTGACAGCAGCCCCCGGCGGCTCCACGAGCAGTACTTC.

The rearrangement joins TRBV29-1 to TRBJ2-7, with TRBD1 matching over 9 bases. The CDR3 contains 14 residues. Germline V gene data show CDR1 as SQVTM and CDR2 as ANQGSEA. V gave up 4 bases and J gave up 3 bases; unmatched junction bases: 7. The CDR3 protein is CSVATGQGFYEQYF. Written as DNA, the CDR3 is TGCAGCGTTGCGACGGGACAGGGATTCTACGAGCAGTACTTC.

The genes are TRBV5-1 and TRBJ1-1; maybe TRBD1 (5 bases). V lost 0 bases and J 2 bases, leaving 20 bases between the germline ends. The germline CDR1 and CDR2 sequences are SGHRS and YFSETQ. This CDR3 is built from 18 residues. CDR3: CASSLEVQGVVYNTEAFF. The CDR3 nucleotides are TGCGCCAGCAGCTTGGAGGTCCAGGGAGTGGTTTACAACACTGAAGCTTTCTTT. Drawing the rest from reference TRBV5-1 and TRBJ1-1, the complete variable domain is KAGVTQTPRYLIKTRGQQVTLSCSPISGHRSVSWYQQTPGQGLQFLFEYFSETQRNKGNFPGRFSGRQFSNSRSEMNVSTLELGDSALYLCASSLEVQGVVYNTEAFFGQGTRLTVV.

J is TRBJ2-7 and V is TRBV4-1; D is possibly TRBD1 or TRBD2 (5 bases each). Germline CDR1 MGHRA, CDR2 YSYEKL. V was shortened by 1 base and J by 5 bases, with 12 bases between the two germline ends. The CDR3 has 14 residues. The CDR3 region has the DNA TGCGCCAGCAGCCAAGGAGCGGCAGGGAACGAGCAGTACTTC. This translates into CASSQGAAGNEQYF.

This clonotype was seen only a few times. The chain employs TRBV5-1 and TRBJ2-3; D uncertain. The CDR3 runs 13 residues. Deletions cut 1 base from V and 3 bases from J, with 6 bases between. CDR1 is SGHRS, CDR2 YFSETQ, per germline. CDR3 in DNA: TGCGCCAGCAGCTTGCCCCAAACAGATACGCAGTATTTT. It encodes CASSLPQTDTQYF.

The chain combines TRBV5-1 with TRBJ2-3; 10 bases are a match to TRBD2. The CDR3 is made up of 17 amino acids. V lost 4 bases, J lost 1 base, and 9 bases stayed unmatched. Germline CDR1 reads SGHRS; CDR2 reads YFSETQ. The DNA for the CDR3 is TGCGCCAGCAGCCCCCGGCCCGGGACTAGCGGCACAGATACGCAGTATTTT. Translation gives CASSPRPGTSGTDTQYF. Combining the CDR3 with reference TRBV5-1 and TRBJ2-3 gives the whole variable domain KAGVTQTPRYLIKTRGQQVTLSCSPISGHRSVSWYQQTPGQGLQFLFEYFSETQRNKGNFPGRFSGRQFSNSRSEMNVSTLELGDSALYLCASSPRPGTSGTDTQYFGPGTRLTVL.

The CDR3 nucleotides read TGTGCCAGCTCACCAGACGCGATCCGCTCCTACAATGAGCAGTTCTTC. This translates into CASSPDAIRSYNEQFF. The genes are TRBV18 and TRBJ2-1; D is ambiguous. V dropped 2 bases and J dropped 0 bases, with 11 bases sitting between them. This CDR3 is built from 16 residues. Germline CDR1 and CDR2: KGHSH and LQKENI.

The chain recombines TRBV30 with TRBJ2-7; either TRBD1 or TRBD2 may supply D (5 bases each). With 2 bases removed from V and 4 bases from J, the gap between germline ends came to 12 bases. The CDR3 sequence is 13 residues long. Germline V gives CDR1 GTSNPN, CDR2 SVGIG (reference sequence). The chain's CDR3 is CAWSKGPGYEQYF. The CDR3 nucleotides read TGTGCCTGGAGTAAGGGACCGGGATACGAGCAGTACTTC.

The J gene is TRBJ1-2, the V gene TRBV7-9, with D uncertain. V lost 8 bases and J 7 bases, leaving 14 bases between the germline ends. The CDR3 runs to 12 residues. Looked up from germline, CDR1 is SEHNR and CDR2 is FQNEAQ (reference sequence). This chain's CDR3 is CASVPGAGGYTF. The CDR3 nucleotides read TGTGCCAGCGTTCCTGGTGCGGGTGGCTACACCTTC.

This clonotype has more than one count but fewer than ten. The germline gene is not matched at one end of the junction; a read error may be the cause. The chain employs TRBV20-1 and TRBJ2-5, with TRBD2 matching 8 bases. The CDR3 consists of 14 residues. Germline CDR1 and CDR2: DFQATT and SNEGSKA (reference sequence). The CDR3 bases are TGCAGCGCTAACCTCCCGGGAGGGGTAGAGACCCAGTACTTC. Translated: CSANLPGGVETQYF.

This chain uses TRBV27 with TRBJ2-7, with D possibly being TRBD2 (5 bases). The CDR3 consists of 15 residues. Germline loops: CDR1 MNHEY, CDR2 SMNVEV (reference sequence). V was trimmed by 4 bases and J by 2 bases, leaving 15 bases between them. Here the CDR3 DNA reads TGTGCCAGCAGTTCGACAAGCGGACCCCCCTACGAGCAGTACTTC. Amino acid sequence: CASSSTSGPPYEQYF.

J is TRBJ2-1 and V is TRBV11-2, with 9 bases aligning to TRBD2. The CDR3 runs to 17 residues. V was clipped by 1 base and J by 2 bases; unmatched bases: 6. Germline-derived CDR1 and CDR2 are SGHAT and FQNNGV. CDR3: CASSLARGGEPYNEQFF. Written as DNA, the CDR3 is TGTGCCAGCAGCTTAGCACGCGGGGGGGAACCCTACAATGAGCAGTTCTTC.

The rearrangement uses TRBV13 and TRBJ2-7; D is tentatively TRBD1 or TRBD2 (6 bases each). The CDR3 is made up of 15 amino acids. The germline CDR1 and CDR2 sequences are PRHDT and FYEKMQ (reference sequence). The V end lost 2 bases, the J end lost 5 bases, and 16 bases lay between the germline ends. CDR3 sequence (DNA): TGTGCCAGCAGCTTATGGTCGGGGGCCGCGAACGAGCAGTACTTC. Its protein product is CASSLWSGAANEQYF.